This T cell receptor (beta chain) was captured by sequencing in a study of shared clonotypes between healthy human individuals. Whole-study results and caveats: Researchers sampled only blood; tissue repertoires likely differ. There were few donors, and this limited the genetic and exposure-history diversity represented.

CD4+ cells were split into CD45RA+ naive and CD45RA-negative memory subsets. With respect to this clone: What it binds is unknown.

V was clipped by 4 bases and J by 10 bases, with 8 bases between them. Germline-derived CDR1 and CDR2 are WSHSY and SAAADI. This CDR3 region has 11 residues. Original analysis: Quality scores were absent from the junction-only immunoSEQ sequences, so filtering differed. Some clones are missing from TCRdb's copy, which holds only in-frame ones; the method was immunoSEQ multiplex PCR. V, J and clone size derive from that table, while D and trimming were established from the DNA sequence. The profile shows over a million clones, 95% to 97% of them singletons. The clonotype was recovered from a man younger than 40 in good health. The genes are TRBV10-2 and TRBJ2-1; D is unresolved. The specimen was naive CD4+ T cells sorted from blood. The sample's subset: CD45RA+ positively selected. For the CDR3, the DNA is TGCGCCAGCAGTGCGGCAGGCGAGCAGTTCTTC. It yields the protein CASSAAGEQFF.